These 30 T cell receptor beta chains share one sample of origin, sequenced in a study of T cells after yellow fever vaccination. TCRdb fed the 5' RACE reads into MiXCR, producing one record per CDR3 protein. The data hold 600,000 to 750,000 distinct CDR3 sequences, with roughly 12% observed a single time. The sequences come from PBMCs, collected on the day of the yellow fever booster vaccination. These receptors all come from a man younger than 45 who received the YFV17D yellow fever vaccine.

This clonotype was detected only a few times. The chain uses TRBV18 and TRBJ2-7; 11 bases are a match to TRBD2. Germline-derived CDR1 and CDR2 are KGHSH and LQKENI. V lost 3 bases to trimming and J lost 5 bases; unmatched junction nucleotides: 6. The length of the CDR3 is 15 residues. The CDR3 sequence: CASSPTSGSPDEQYF. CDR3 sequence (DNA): TGTGCCAGCTCACCTACTAGCGGGAGCCCTGACGAGCAGTACTTC. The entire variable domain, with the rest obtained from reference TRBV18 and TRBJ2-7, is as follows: NAGVMQNPRHLVRRRGQEARLRCSPMKGHSHVYWYRQLPEEGLKFMVYLQKENIIDESGMPKERFSAEFPKEGPSILRIQQVVRGDSAAYFCASSPTSGSPDEQYFGPGTRLTVT.

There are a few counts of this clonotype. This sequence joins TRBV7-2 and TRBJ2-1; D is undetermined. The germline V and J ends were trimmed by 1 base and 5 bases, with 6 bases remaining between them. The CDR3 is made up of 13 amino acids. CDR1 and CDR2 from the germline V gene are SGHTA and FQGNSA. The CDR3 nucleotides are TGTGCCAGCAGCTTAGTTGTCCACAATGAGCAGTTCTTC. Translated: CASSLVVHNEQFF.

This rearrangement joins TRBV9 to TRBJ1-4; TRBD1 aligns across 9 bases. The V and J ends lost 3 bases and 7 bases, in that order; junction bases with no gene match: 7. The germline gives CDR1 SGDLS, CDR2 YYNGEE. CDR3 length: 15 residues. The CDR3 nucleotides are TGTGCCAGCAGCGGAACAGGGGGCGTTTTTGAAAAACTGTTTTTT. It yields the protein CASSGTGGVFEKLFF.

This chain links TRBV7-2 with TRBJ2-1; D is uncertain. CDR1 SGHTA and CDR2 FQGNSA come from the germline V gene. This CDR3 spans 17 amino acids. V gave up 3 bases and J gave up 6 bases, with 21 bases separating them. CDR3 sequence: CASSFAPGSPWGNEQFF. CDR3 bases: TGTGCCAGCAGCTTTGCCCCCGGGTCCCCATGGGGCAATGAGCAGTTCTTC.

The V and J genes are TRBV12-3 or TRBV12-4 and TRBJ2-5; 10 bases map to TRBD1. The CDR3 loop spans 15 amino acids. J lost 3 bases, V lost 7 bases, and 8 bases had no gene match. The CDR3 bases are TGTGCCAGCAACCTATCGGGACAGGGGAAAGAGACCCAGTACTTC. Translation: CASNLSGQGKETQYF.

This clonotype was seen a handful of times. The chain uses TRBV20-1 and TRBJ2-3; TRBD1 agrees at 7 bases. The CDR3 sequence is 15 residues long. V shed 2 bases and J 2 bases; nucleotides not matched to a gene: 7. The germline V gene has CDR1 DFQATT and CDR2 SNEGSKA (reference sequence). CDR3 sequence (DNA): TGCAGTGCTAGAAGCGACAGGGCGCACACAGATACGCAGTATTTT. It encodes CSARSDRAHTDTQYF.

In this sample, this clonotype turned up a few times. CDR3 sequence (DNA): TGTGCCAGCAGCGAAACACAGATCTATGGCTACACCTTC. Its translation: CASSETQIYGYTF. The chain uses TRBV4-2 and TRBJ1-2; no firm D call. Germline-derived CDR1 and CDR2 are LGHNA and YNFKEQ. This CDR3 has 13 amino acids. The V end lost 5 bases, the J end lost 4 bases, and 11 bases lay between the germline ends.

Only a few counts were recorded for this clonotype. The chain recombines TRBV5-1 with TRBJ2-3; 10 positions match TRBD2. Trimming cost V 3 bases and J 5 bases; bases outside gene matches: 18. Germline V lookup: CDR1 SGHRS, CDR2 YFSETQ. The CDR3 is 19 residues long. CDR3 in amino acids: CASSWGFESSGRALDTQYF. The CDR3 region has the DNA TGCGCCAGCAGCTGGGGATTCGAGTCGAGCGGGAGGGCCTTAGATACGCAGTATTTT.

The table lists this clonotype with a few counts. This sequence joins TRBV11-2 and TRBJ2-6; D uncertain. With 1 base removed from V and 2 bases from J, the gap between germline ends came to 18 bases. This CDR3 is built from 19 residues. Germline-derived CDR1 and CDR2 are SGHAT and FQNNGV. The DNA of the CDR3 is TGTGCCAGCAGCTTAGTTGGCCCCACTTCCCCTGCTGGGGCCAACGTCCTGACTTTC. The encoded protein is CASSLVGPTSPAGANVLTF.

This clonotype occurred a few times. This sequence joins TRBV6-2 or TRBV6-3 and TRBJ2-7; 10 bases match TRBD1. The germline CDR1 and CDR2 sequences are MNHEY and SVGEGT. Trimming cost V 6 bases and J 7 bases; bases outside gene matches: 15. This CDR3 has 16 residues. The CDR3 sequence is CASSSSRRQGAGEQYF. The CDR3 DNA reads TGTGCCAGCAGCTCAAGTCGTCGACAGGGGGCTGGGGAGCAGTACTTC.

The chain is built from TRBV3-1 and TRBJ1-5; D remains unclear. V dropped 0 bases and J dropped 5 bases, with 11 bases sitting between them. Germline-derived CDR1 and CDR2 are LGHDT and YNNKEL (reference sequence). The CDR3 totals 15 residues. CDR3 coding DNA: TGTGCCAGCAGCCAAGATAGTGGCAGATATCAGCCCCAGCATTTT. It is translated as CASSQDSGRYQPQHF.

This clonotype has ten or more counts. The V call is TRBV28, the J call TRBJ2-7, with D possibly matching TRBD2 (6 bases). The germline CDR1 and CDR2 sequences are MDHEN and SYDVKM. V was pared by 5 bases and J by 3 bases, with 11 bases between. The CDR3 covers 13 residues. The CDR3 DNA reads TGTGCCAGCAGTCCCGGAGGGCTCTACGAGCAGTACTTC. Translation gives CASSPGGLYEQYF.

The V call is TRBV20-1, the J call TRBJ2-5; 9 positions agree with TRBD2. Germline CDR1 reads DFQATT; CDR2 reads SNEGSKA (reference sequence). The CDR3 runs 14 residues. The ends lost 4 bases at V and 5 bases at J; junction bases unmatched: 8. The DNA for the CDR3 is TGCAGTGCTACCGCGGCTAGCGGGAAGGAGACCCAGTACTTC. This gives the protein CSATAASGKETQYF.

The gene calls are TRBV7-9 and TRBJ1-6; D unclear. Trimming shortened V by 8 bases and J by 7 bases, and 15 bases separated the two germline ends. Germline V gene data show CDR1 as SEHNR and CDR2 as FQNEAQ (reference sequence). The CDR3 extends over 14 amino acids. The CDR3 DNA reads TGTGCCAGCGGGAAGGAGGCGTCAAATTCACCCCTCCACTTT. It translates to CASGKEASNSPLHF. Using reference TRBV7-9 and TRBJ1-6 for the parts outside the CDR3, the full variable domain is DTGVSQNPRHKITKRGQNVTFRCDPISEHNRLYWYRQTLGQGPEFLTYFQNEAQLEKSRLLSDRFSAERPKGSFSTLEIQRTEQGDSAMYLCASGKEASNSPLHFGNGTRLTVT.

The CDR3 bases are TGTGCCAGCAGAGGACCTGGGACTAGAAGTTTGAATGAGCAGTTCTTC. This encodes CASRGPGTRSLNEQFF. The V call is TRBV6-2 or TRBV6-3, the J call TRBJ2-1, with 8 bases aligning to TRBD2. The CDR3 runs to 16 residues. Germline CDR1 reads MNHEY; CDR2 reads SVGEGT. V gave up 6 bases and J gave up 7 bases; unmatched junction bases: 14.

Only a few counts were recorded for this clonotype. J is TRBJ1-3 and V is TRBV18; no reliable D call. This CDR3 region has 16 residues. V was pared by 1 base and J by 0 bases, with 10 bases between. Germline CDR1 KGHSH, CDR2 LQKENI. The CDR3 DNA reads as TGTGCCAGCTCACCACTACAAGGTGACTCTGGAAACACCATATATTTT. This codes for CASSPLQGDSGNTIYF. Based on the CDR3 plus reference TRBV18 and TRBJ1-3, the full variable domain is NAGVMQNPRHLVRRRGQEARLRCSPMKGHSHVYWYRQLPEEGLKFMVYLQKENIIDESGMPKERFSAEFPKEGPSILRIQQVVRGDSAAYFCASSPLQGDSGNTIYFGEGSWLTVV.

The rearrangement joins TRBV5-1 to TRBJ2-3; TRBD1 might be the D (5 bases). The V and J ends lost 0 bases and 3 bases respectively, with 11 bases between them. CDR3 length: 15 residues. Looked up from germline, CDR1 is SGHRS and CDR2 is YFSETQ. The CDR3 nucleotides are TGCGCCAGCAGCTTGGTCCAGGGTGTAACAGATACGCAGTATTTT. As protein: CASSLVQGVTDTQYF. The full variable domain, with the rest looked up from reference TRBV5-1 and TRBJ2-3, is KAGVTQTPRYLIKTRGQQVTLSCSPISGHRSVSWYQQTPGQGLQFLFEYFSETQRNKGNFPGRFSGRQFSNSRSEMNVSTLELGDSALYLCASSLVQGVTDTQYFGPGTRLTVL.

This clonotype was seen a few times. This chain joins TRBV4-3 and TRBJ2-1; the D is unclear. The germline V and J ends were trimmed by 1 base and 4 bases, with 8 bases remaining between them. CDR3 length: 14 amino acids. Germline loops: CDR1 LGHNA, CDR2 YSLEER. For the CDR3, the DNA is TGCGCCAGCAGCCAAGCGGAGAGATACAATGAGCAGTTCTTC. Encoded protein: CASSQAERYNEQFF.

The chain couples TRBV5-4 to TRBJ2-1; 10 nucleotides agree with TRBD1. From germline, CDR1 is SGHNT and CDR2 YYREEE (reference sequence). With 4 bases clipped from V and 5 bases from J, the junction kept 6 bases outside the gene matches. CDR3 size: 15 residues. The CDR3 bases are TGTGCCAGCAGCCCTCGACAGGGGGCTGACAATGAGCAGTTCTTC. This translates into CASSPRQGADNEQFF.

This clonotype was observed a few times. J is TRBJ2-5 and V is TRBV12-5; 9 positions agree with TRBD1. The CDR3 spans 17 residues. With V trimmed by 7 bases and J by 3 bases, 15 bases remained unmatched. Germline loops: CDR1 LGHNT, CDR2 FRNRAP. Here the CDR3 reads CASALLGGDRVEETQYF. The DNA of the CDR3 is TGTGCTAGTGCCTTGTTGGGCGGGGACAGGGTTGAAGAGACCCAGTACTTC.

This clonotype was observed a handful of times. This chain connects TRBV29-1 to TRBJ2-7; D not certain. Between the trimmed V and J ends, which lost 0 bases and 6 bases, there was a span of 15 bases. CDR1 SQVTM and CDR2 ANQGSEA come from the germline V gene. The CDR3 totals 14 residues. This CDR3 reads CSVEDLPQKSEQYF. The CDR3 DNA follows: TGCAGCGTTGAAGATCTCCCCCAAAAAAGCGAGCAGTACTTC.

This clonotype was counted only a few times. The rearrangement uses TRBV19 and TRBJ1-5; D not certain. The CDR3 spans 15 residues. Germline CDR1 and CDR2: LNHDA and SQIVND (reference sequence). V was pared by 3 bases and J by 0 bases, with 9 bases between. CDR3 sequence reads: CASSMSGNSNQPQHF. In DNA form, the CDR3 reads TGTGCCAGTAGTATGTCGGGGAATAGCAATCAGCCCCAGCATTTT.

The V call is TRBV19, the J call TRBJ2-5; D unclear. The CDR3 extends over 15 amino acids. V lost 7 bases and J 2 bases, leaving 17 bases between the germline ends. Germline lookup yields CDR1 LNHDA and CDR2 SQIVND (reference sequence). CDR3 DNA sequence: TGTGCCAGTAAGCCCCTCCTAGAGGCTCAAGAGACCCAGTACTTC. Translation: CASKPLLEAQETQYF.

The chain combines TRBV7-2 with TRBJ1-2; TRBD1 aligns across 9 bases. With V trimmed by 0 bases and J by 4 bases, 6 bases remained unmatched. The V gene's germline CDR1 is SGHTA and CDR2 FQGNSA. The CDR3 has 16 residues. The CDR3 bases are TGTGCCAGCAGCTTAGCCCTGACAGGGGGGAGCTATGGCTACACCTTC. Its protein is CASSLALTGGSYGYTF.

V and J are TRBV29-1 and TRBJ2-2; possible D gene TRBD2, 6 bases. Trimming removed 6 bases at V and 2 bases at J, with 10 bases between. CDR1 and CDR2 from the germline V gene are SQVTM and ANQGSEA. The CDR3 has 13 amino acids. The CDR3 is CSVRDSNTGELFF. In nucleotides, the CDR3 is TGCAGCGTCCGGGACTCCAACACCGGGGAGCTGTTTTTT.

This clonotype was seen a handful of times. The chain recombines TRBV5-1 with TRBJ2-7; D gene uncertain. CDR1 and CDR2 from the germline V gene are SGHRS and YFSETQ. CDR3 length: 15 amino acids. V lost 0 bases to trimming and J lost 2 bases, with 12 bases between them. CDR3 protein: CASSLELGPTYEQYF. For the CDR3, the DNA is TGCGCCAGCAGCTTGGAGTTGGGTCCTACCTACGAGCAGTACTTC.

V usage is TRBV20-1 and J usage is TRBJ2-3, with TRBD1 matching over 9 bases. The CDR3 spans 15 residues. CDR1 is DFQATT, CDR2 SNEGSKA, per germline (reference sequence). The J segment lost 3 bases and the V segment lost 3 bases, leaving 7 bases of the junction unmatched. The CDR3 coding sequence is TGCAGTGCTAGCCCCAGGACAGGGGCAACAGATACGCAGTATTTT. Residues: CSASPRTGATDTQYF.

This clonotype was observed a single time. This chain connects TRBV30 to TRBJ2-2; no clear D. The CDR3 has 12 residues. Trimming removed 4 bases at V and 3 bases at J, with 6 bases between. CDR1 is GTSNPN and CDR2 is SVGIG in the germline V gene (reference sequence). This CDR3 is CAWTWDTGELFF. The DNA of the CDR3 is TGTGCCTGGACTTGGGACACCGGGGAGCTGTTTTTT.

CDR3 nucleotide sequence: TGCGCCAGCAGTGTCCATACAGGGGATCTCACTGAAGCTTTCTTT. It specifies CASSVHTGDLTEAFF. The gene calls are TRBV10-1 and TRBJ1-1; 7 bases fit TRBD1. Unmatched junction bases numbered 9, after V lost 4 bases and J lost 4 bases. This CDR3 has 15 residues. The germline V gene has CDR1 WNHNN and CDR2 SYGVQD (reference sequence).

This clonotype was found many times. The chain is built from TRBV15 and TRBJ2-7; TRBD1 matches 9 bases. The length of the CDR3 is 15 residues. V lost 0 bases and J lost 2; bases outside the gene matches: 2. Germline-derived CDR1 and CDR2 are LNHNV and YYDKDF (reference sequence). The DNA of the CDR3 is TGTGCCACCAGCAGAGAACGGGACAGGGCCTACGAGCAGTACTTC. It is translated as CATSRERDRAYEQYF.